The 22 T cell receptor beta chains given below trace back to one sample, sequenced in a study of post-analysis software for immune sequencing data. Whole-study results and caveats: TRBV segments more frequent in patients than in controls numbered roughly 5 and included TRBV5-6, TRBV5-1 and TRBV20-1.

Their antigen targets remain unknown. Carried by the TCR beta cDNA libraries were unique molecular identifiers. TCRdb re-analysed the PCR reads in MiXCR, keeping a single row per CDR3 protein. The data contain hundreds of thousands of distinct CDR3 sequences, roughly 38% of them singletons. The sequenced material came from blood. Receptors originate from a girl aged 2 to 9 with multiple sclerosis.

The V and J genes are TRBV27 and TRBJ1-5; D is undetermined. Germline lookup yields CDR1 MNHEY and CDR2 SMNVEV (reference sequence). V was shortened by 4 bases and J by 3 bases, with 10 bases between the two germline ends. This CDR3 comprises 14 residues. CDR3 nucleotide sequence: TGTGCCAGCAGTTATAGCGGGCTCAATCAGCCCCAGCATTTT. This codes for CASSYSGLNQPQHF.

The chain combines TRBV7-8 with TRBJ1-2; D might be TRBD1 (6 bases). The CDR3 has 15 residues. The V gene lost 3 bases and the J gene lost 0 bases, with 11 bases spanning the gap. Germline CDR1 SGHVS, CDR2 FQNEAQ. CDR3 sequence (DNA): TGTGCCAGCAGCTTTCTGGACAGCTCTAACTATGGCTACACCTTC. This gives the protein CASSFLDSSNYGYTF.

The chain employs TRBV6-4 and TRBJ1-2; a possible D gene is TRBD1 (5 bases). CDR3 size: 13 residues. CDR1 is MRHNA and CDR2 is SNTAGT in the germline V gene. With 6 bases removed from V and 7 bases from J, the gap between germline ends came to 15 bases. CDR3 protein: CASSRESQGGYTF. As DNA, the CDR3 is TGTGCCAGCAGCAGGGAGTCCCAGGGTGGCTACACCTTC.

This chain joins TRBV18 and TRBJ2-1; perhaps TRBD2 as D (5 bases). The DNA end lines up better with TRBJ2-7; the J call may be wrong. Germline-derived CDR1 and CDR2 are KGHSH and LQKENI. The CDR3 is made up of 14 amino acids. CDR3 nucleotides: TGTGCCAGCTCACCACGGACTTTATACTACGAGCAGTACTTC. It translates to CASSPRTLYYEQYF.

The genes are TRBV20-1 and TRBJ1-2; 7 nucleotides align to TRBD1. Germline CDR1 and CDR2: DFQATT and SNEGSKA (reference sequence). The trim removed 1 base at V and 4 bases at J, leaving 0 bases unmatched. The CDR3 length is 12 residues. The CDR3 coding sequence is TGCAGTGCTAGAGCAGGGGGCTATGGCTACACCTTC. This codes for CSARAGGYGYTF.

This clonotype was observed a handful of times. The J gene is TRBJ1-1, the V gene TRBV7-2; possibly TRBD1 for D (6 bases). Germline values: CDR1 SGHTA, CDR2 FQGNSA. CDR3 size: 13 residues. The germline V and J ends were trimmed by 5 bases and 5 bases, with 12 bases remaining between them. The CDR3 here is CASSLGGQTEAFF. The CDR3 DNA reads TGTGCCAGCAGCCTTGGGGGGCAGACTGAAGCTTTCTTT.

The CDR3 here is CSAYGMAGELFF. CDR3 bases: TGCAGTGCTTATGGGATGGCCGGGGAGCTGTTTTTT. The V gene is TRBV20-1, the J gene TRBJ2-2; no reliable D call. Trimming removed 5 bases from V and 6 bases from J, with 10 bases in between. Per the germline V gene, CDR1 is DFQATT and CDR2 is SNEGSKA (reference sequence). The CDR3 contains 12 residues.

The V gene is TRBV7-9, the J gene TRBJ2-7, with a weak D call TRBD1 (6 bases). Germline CDR1 and CDR2: SEHNR and FQNEAQ (reference sequence). This CDR3 is built from 14 residues. Trimming removed 6 bases from V and 2 bases from J, with 14 bases in between. The CDR3 nucleotides are TGTGCCAGCAGACCACAGGGTGGAGCCTACGAGCAGTACTTC. This sequence encodes CASRPQGGAYEQYF.

This clonotype came up a few times. V and J are TRBV7-2 and TRBJ2-5; no definite D call. Trimming removed 2 bases from V and 1 base from J, with 11 bases in between. This CDR3 is built from 15 residues. Germline V gene data show CDR1 as SGHTA and CDR2 as FQGNSA. CDR3 DNA sequence: TGTGCCAGCAGCTTAAATATATTCCGCCAAGAGACCCAGTACTTC. It codes for CASSLNIFRQETQYF.

A few counts support this clonotype. The junction departs from the called germline gene at one end, perhaps through a read error. The DNA for the CDR3 is TGTGCCAGCAGCCCAGGGGCCCGCAATGAAAAACGGTTTTTT. Translated: CASSPGARNEKRFF. J is TRBJ1-4 and V is TRBV11-2; TRBD1 might be the D (6 bases). Germline CDR1 and CDR2: SGHAT and FQNNGV. CDR3 length: 14 residues.

This clonotype occurred a few times. This chain joins TRBV29-1 and TRBJ2-7, with D possibly called TRBD1 or TRBD2 (5 bases each). The CDR3 length is 11 residues. CDR1 is SQVTM and CDR2 is ANQGSEA in the germline V gene. With 6 bases removed from V and 2 bases from J, the gap between germline ends came to 8 bases. The CDR3 region has the DNA TGCAGCGTAAGGGACCCCTACGAGCAGTACTTC. It translates to CSVRDPYEQYF.

V and J are TRBV4-1 and TRBJ2-1, with a weak D call TRBD2 (6 bases). This CDR3 has 14 amino acids. V was clipped by 1 base and J by 6 bases, with 10 bases between them. Germline assignment: CDR1 MGHRA and CDR2 YSYEKL. The CDR3 DNA is TGCGCCAGCAGCCAAGTTGAGCGGGCCAATGAGCAGTTCTTC. It is translated as CASSQVERANEQFF.

This clonotype appeared once. V usage is TRBV15 and J usage is TRBJ2-5, with TRBD2 matching over 8 bases. This CDR3 spans 13 amino acids. Germline CDR1 and CDR2: LNHNV and YYDKDF (reference sequence). V lost 3 bases to trimming and J lost 7 bases; unmatched junction nucleotides: 4. The CDR3 DNA reads TGTGCCACCAGCAGGTGGGCGGGGGGGACCCAGTACTTC. This gives the protein CATSRWAGGTQYF.

This clonotype showed up just a few times. The chain links TRBV6-5 to TRBJ1-6; the match to TRBD1 covers 7 bases. V dropped 2 bases and J dropped 10; count of bases not matched to a gene: 5. Germline V gives CDR1 MNHEY, CDR2 SVGAGI. This CDR3 has 14 amino acids. The CDR3 here is CASSYDRVRSPLHF. CDR3 sequence (DNA): TGTGCCAGCAGTTACGACAGGGTTCGGTCACCCCTCCACTTT.

The sample holds many counts of this clonotype. The V call is TRBV4-1, the J call TRBJ2-3; 8 positions match TRBD2. The CDR3 contains 16 residues. Germline V gene lookup returns CDR1 MGHRA and CDR2 YSYEKL. J gave up 1 base and V 1 base, and 4 bases lay outside the gene matches. The CDR3 is CASSQASRGGTDTQYF. The CDR3 DNA reads TGCGCCAGCAGCCAAGCATCGCGGGGGGGCACAGATACGCAGTATTTT.

This chain uses TRBV3-1 with TRBJ1-1; D uncertain. CDR3 size: 13 residues. The V end lost 6 bases, the J end lost 5 bases, and 13 bases lay between the germline ends. Germline V gene lookup returns CDR1 LGHDT and CDR2 YNNKEL (reference sequence). CDR3: CASSPRWGTEAFF. The DNA of the CDR3 is TGTGCCAGCAGTCCCCGGTGGGGTACTGAAGCTTTCTTT.

The chain has TRBV20-1 and TRBJ1-2; D is perhaps TRBD1 (5 bases). Germline CDR1 reads DFQATT; CDR2 reads SNEGSKA (reference sequence). The germline V and J ends were trimmed by 4 bases and 6 bases, with 18 bases remaining between them. The CDR3 covers 14 residues. CDR3 amino acids: CSAKYNWQGHGYTF. The CDR3 DNA reads TGCAGTGCTAAGTATAATTGGCAGGGACATGGCTACACCTTC.

This clonotype was picked up a small number of times. The chain carries TRBV7-2 and TRBJ2-1; perhaps D is TRBD1 or TRBD2 (5 bases each). The CDR3 is 14 amino acids. V lost 2 bases and J lost 5, with 10 bases in between. Germline values: CDR1 SGHTA, CDR2 FQGNSA. CDR3 region: CASSLTGLNNEQFF. The CDR3 nucleotides read TGTGCCAGCAGCTTAACGGGGCTCAACAATGAGCAGTTCTTC.

This clonotype occurred a few times. V is TRBV6-5 and J is TRBJ2-5, with TRBD1 matching over 7 bases. Germline V gene data show CDR1 as MNHEY and CDR2 as SVGAGI. This CDR3 spans 13 amino acids. The J segment lost 5 bases and the V segment lost 6 bases, leaving 6 bases of the junction unmatched. The CDR3: CASRQGGAETQYF. CDR3 nucleotide sequence: TGTGCCAGCAGGCAAGGGGGCGCGGAGACCCAGTACTTC.

The rearrangement uses TRBV7-9 and TRBJ2-1; the D gene is possibly TRBD1 (7 bases). Germline V lookup: CDR1 SEHNR, CDR2 FQNEAQ (reference sequence). The CDR3 has 14 residues. V lost 1 base to trimming and J lost 8 bases, with 12 bases between them. The CDR3 coding sequence is TGTGCCAGCAGCTTAGGCAGGGGGGAACATGAGCAGTTCTTC. Translation gives CASSLGRGEHEQFF.

This clonotype has just a few counts. The rearrangement links TRBV10-3 to TRBJ2-7, with 8 bases fitting TRBD1. This CDR3 has 17 residues. Trimming cost V 3 bases and J 3 bases; bases outside gene matches: 13. Germline-derived CDR1 and CDR2 are ENHRY and SYGVKD. The CDR3 sequence: CAISDSPLGTGGYEQYF. The CDR3 bases are TGTGCCATCAGTGACAGTCCTCTTGGAACAGGGGGCTACGAGCAGTACTTC.

The chain is built from TRBV7-6 and TRBJ1-1; 8 positions match TRBD1. V shed 0 bases, J shed 5 bases, and the junction held 2 bases outside the gene matches. The CDR3 is 14 amino acids. From germline, CDR1 is SGHVS and CDR2 FNYEAQ. In DNA, the CDR3 is TGTGCCAGCAGCTTAGCCAGGGGGCGGACTGAAGCTTTCTTT. Translated: CASSLARGRTEAFF. The entire variable domain, with the rest obtained from reference TRBV7-6 and TRBJ1-1, is as follows: GAGVSQSPRYKVTKRGQDVALRCDPISGHVSLYWYRQALGQGPEFLTYFNYEAQQDKSGLPNDRFSAERPEGSISTLTIQRTEQRDSAMYRCASSLARGRTEAFFGQGTRLTVV.